These T cell receptor beta chains were read from a single sample in a study of blood T cell repertoires in COVID-19. Sequenced by immunoSEQ multiplex PCR; TCRdb stores in-frame clones only, minus some. The table has 150,000 to 200,000 clones, 89% seen once. Sequencing was performed on peripheral blood. All receptors come from a man aged 18 to 35 who had recovered from COVID-19. The CDR3 runs from the conserved cysteine through the conserved F or W. A D gene is named only where the DNA matches it firmly. The size of a clone is reported for some rows only, either as once, few or many, or as a class for expanded clones.

>TRBV28|TRBJ2-3|.|TRBD2
CASSLLAGAPVGTQYF
TGTGCCAGCAGTTTACTAGCGGGGGCCCCGGTTGGTACGCAGTATTTT
>TRBV18|TRBJ2-5|.|.
CASSTGDETQYF
TGTGCCAGCTCAACGGGGGATGAGACCCAGTACTTC
>TRBV10-3|TRBJ1-2|.|TRBD1
CAISELNTGDGYTF
TGTGCCATCAGTGAGCTCAACACAGGGGATGGCTACACCTTC
>TRBV27|TRBJ1-5|.|.
CASSLLGGDQPQHF
TGTGCCAGCAGTTTACTAGGGGGGGACCAGCCCCAGCATTTT
>TRBV7-3|TRBJ2-2|few|.
CASSPLPGELFF
TGTGCCAGCAGCCCCCTCCCCGGGGAGCTGTTTTTT
>TRBV5-1|TRBJ1-4|.|.
CASSLQGWEKLFF
TGCGCCAGCAGCTTGCAGGGTTGGGAAAAACTGTTTTTT
>TRBV5-1|TRBJ2-1|.|TRBD2
CASSLATGLADEQFF
TGCGCCAGCAGCTTGGCCACTGGGCTAGCGGATGAGCAGTTCTTC
>TRBV18|TRBJ1-1|.|.
CASSAKTENTEAFF
TGTGCCAGCTCAGCAAAGACAGAGAACACTGAAGCTTTCTTT
>TRBV7-2|TRBJ2-1|.|TRBD2
CASRSQGWALAGAYNEQFF
TGTGCCAGCAGGTCTCAGGGTTGGGCACTAGCGGGAGCCTACAATGAGCAGTTCTTC
>TRBV29-1|TRBJ1-2|.|.
CSVEDRARGGYTF
TGCAGCGTTGAAGACCGGGCCCGGGGTGGCTACACCTTC
>TRBV5-4|TRBJ2-1|.|TRBD2
CASSPKTSGRTGEQFF
TGTGCCAGCAGCCCAAAGACTAGCGGGAGAACGGGTGAGCAGTTCTTC
>TRBV28|TRBJ1-1|.|.
CASSPWRGTEAFF
TGTGCCAGCAGTCCATGGAGAGGGACTGAAGCTTTCTTT
>TRBV6-5|TRBJ2-7|.|.
CASSFDRLEQYF
TGTGCCAGCAGTTTCGACAGACTCGAGCAGTACTTC
>TRBV4-3|TRBJ1-2|.|.
CASSQDPGELDYGYTF
TGCGCCAGCAGCCAAGATCCAGGGGAATTGGATTATGGCTACACCTTC
>TRBV11-2|TRBJ2-1|.|.
CASSLDRGSWNEQFF
TGTGCCAGCAGCTTAGATCGCGGTTCATGGAATGAGCAGTTCTTC
>TRBV19|TRBJ2-2|.|.
CASSIGRATGELFF
TGTGCCAGTAGTATTGGGCGGGCAACCGGGGAGCTGTTTTTT
>TRBV27|TRBJ1-2|.|TRBD1
CASSPRAGGFGYTF
TGTGCCAGCAGCCCTAGGGCAGGGGGCTTTGGCTACACCTTC
>TRBV28|TRBJ2-7|.|TRBD2
CASSFGTSREQYF
TGTGCCAGCAGTTTTGGGACTAGCCGTGAGCAGTACTTC
>TRBV5-6|TRBJ1-1|.|.
CASSLFMNTEAFF
TGTGCCAGCAGCTTGTTCATGAACACTGAAGCTTTCTTT
>TRBV29-1|TRBJ2-1|.|.
CSVVLRVYNEQFF
TGCAGCGTTGTCTTGAGGGTCTACAATGAGCAGTTCTTC
>TRBV4-1|TRBJ1-6|.|TRBD1
CASSQGSGGNSPLHF
TGCGCCAGCAGCCAAGGCTCAGGGGGCAATTCACCCCTCCACTTT
>TRBV4-2|TRBJ2-5|.|TRBD2
CASSQEVSGRGETQYF
TGTGCCAGCAGCCAAGAAGTAAGCGGGAGGGGGGAGACCCAGTACTTC
>TRBV5-5|TRBJ2-2|.|.
CASSAANTGELFF
TGTGCCAGCAGCGCAGCGAACACCGGGGAGCTGTTTTTT
>TRBV20-1|TRBJ2-5|once|.
CSARAKETQYF
TGCAGTGCTAGAGCCAAAGAGACCCAGTACTTC
>TRBV27|TRBJ2-7|once|.
CASSLFAGSYEQYF
TGTGCCAGCAGTTTATTTGCAGGTTCCTACGAGCAGTACTTC
>TRBV4-2|TRBJ1-1|.|TRBD1
CASSQPGQEAFF
TGTGCCAGCAGCCAACCGGGACAGGAAGCTTTCTTT
>TRBV9|TRBJ2-7|.|.
CASSANEQYF
TGTGCCAGCAGTGCGAACGAGCAGTACTTC
>TRBV6-2/TRBV6-3|TRBJ2-2|.|.
CASTPGQGGTGELFF
TGTGCCAGCACCCCAGGGCAGGGCGGCACCGGGGAGCTGTTTTTT
>TRBV7-2|TRBJ2-7|.|TRBD1
CASSLGGDRPLYEQYF
TGTGCCAGCAGCTTAGGGGGGGACAGGCCCTTATACGAGCAGTACTTC
>TRBV5-1|TRBJ1-4|.|TRBD1
CASSLRDSREKLFF
TGCGCCAGCAGCCTCCGGGACAGCCGTGAAAAACTGTTTTTT
>TRBV7-9|TRBJ2-7|.|TRBD2
CASSSGLAGDREQYF
TGTGCCAGCAGCTCCGGACTAGCGGGAGATCGGGAGCAGTACTTC
>TRBV10-1|TRBJ2-1|.|TRBD2
CASSESWGTSGNNEQFF
TGCGCCAGCAGTGAGTCGTGGGGGACTAGCGGAAACAATGAGCAGTTCTTC
>TRBV7-6|TRBJ2-5|few|TRBD2
CASSLGGTSGAAGYGKTQYF
TGTGCCAGCAGCTTAGGGGGGACTAGCGGAGCCGCGGGGTATGGAAAGACCCAGTACTTC
>TRBV7-8|TRBJ2-3|.|TRBD2
CASSSQQGGRAFTDTQYF
TGTGCCAGCAGCTCACAACAGGGCGGGAGGGCCTTCACAGATACGCAGTATTTT
>TRBV29-1|TRBJ2-7|.|.
CSVRGAKEQYF
TGCAGCGTTCGGGGGGCGAAGGAGCAGTACTTC
>TRBV28|TRBJ2-7|.|.
CASSRSRDSRRGEQYF
TGTGCCAGCAGTCGTTCCCGGGACTCCCGCAGAGGGGAGCAGTACTTC